This record concerns one TCR beta chain sequence. Its antigen is not known. 200 ng DNA, around 30,000 T cell genomes, went into each sorted-subset replicate PCR. The method was immunoSEQ multiplex PCR; TCRdb's version includes in-frame clones alone and lacks a portion of them. The sample carries about 100,000 clones, about 67% recorded once. This sample is part of a study of shared clonotypes between healthy human individuals. Whole-study findings and limits: The naive CD4 repertoires of several donors were compared, and roughly 5.1% of clonotypes were shared. Generation probabilities were higher for clonotypes shared across all four sorted-subset donors than for unshared ones.

This CDR3 has 15 residues. Trimming took 5 bases from V and 6 from J, leaving 17 bases between them. Looked up from germline, CDR1 is MNHNY and CDR2 is SVGAGI (reference sequence). The V and J genes are TRBV6-6 and TRBJ2-1; D is unclear. Material for sequencing was memory CD8+ T cells sorted from blood. This sample's subset: CD45RO+ cells pooled with CCR7-negative TemRA cells. This receptor was identified in a woman aged 25 to 39 in good health. CDR3 sequence: CASSHDSTTGNEQFF. As DNA, the CDR3 is TGTGCCAGCAGTCACGACTCCACAACGGGCAATGAGCAGTTCTTC.